The entry that follows covers one T cell receptor (beta chain) sequence. What antigen it recognizes has not been identified. There are no base qualities to consult, and no much larger clone falls within one base. The CDR1 and CDR2 encoded by the germline V gene are KGHSH and LQKENI. From its cysteine to its phenylalanine, the CDR3 spans 13 amino acids. Just the 39-base CDR3 DNA is kept, in frame starting at base 1. V and J lose 3 bases and 3 bases, and a span of 5 bases separates them. Read against the paper, the sample's time point label means: about 28 days (+/-7) after the second vaccine dose. This specimen's treatment or condition label, interpreted: meningococcal conjugate vaccine given as trial control. Samples from vaccinated people were obtained from the UK trials COV001 and COV002, which included a single-blind randomized controlled phase 2/3 trial of AZD1222 (ChAdOx1 nCoV-19) in healthy adults. For TCRbeta chain sequencing, PBMC samples were collected from trial participants at day 0 and at day 28 after the second dose.

The CDR3 regions of human TCRbeta chains were analyzed by immunosequencing. In the paper's pipeline: TCRs in the repertoires were compared against a reference library of SARS-CoV-2-specific TCRs that had been generated with the MIRA antigen-specificity platform. Breadth was defined as the fraction of unique TCRs that were SARS-CoV-2-associated, and depth was defined as the fraction of total T cells that were SARS-CoV-2-associated. Using the MIRA data, each spike-specific TCR was assigned both to the spike region to which the TCR was reactive and to a CD4 or CD8 class. Log10-transformed breadth and depth values were compared by one-way ANOVA with Sidak's multiple comparisons tests. The source is immuneACCESS, and TCRdb retained only in-frame sequences with V and J called. Part of the clones is not carried over; for the studies checked, unresolved V genes explain less than half of this, and the remainder is unexplained. The DNA was the basis for D and trimming; V, J and clone size are from that table. Present in this sample are about 70,000 clones, around 90% of which were seen just once. About 5% of the sample lies in the top ten.

The sample originates from a study of T cell responses to AZD1222 COVID-19 vaccine (dated by TCRdb to 2020 to 2023). The study in broad terms: A total of 233 trial participants underwent TCR sequencing, of whom around 200 received two doses of AZD1222 and about 25 received two doses of the MenACWY control vaccine. Trial participants were enrolled by age into 18-55, 56-69 and 70-plus year subgroups, with about 150, 27 and 61 TCR-sequenced participants respectively. Results the study describes overall, beyond this receptor: Participants were mostly white British and included more females than males, and it was suggested by the authors that clonal diversity may have been underestimated. Nearly half of unique spike-specific TCRs reportedly recognized epitopes outside regions mutated in the B.1.351 and B.1.1.7 variants. After two AZD1222 doses, both the breadth and the depth of spike-specific TCRs were significantly higher than at day 0 and than in MenACWY recipients. Only five to seven AZD1222 recipients were SARS-CoV-2 seropositive at baseline, limiting conclusions about previously exposed vaccinees. In the small 56-69-year group, the increase in depth fell short of significance, most likely because of low power. Vaccine-associated CD4 TCRs spanned the whole spike protein, with dominant responses in regions 160-218 and 743-854. Because no day 14 peak-response samples were available, the repertoires could be characterized only after the peak T cell response.

The chain is made from TRBV18 and TRBJ1-4; TRBD1 is a weak D gene call, 5 bases matching. Sequences were derived from peripheral blood, sampled 28 days after the second dose of the MenACWY control vaccine. This receptor was identified in an adult who received the MenACWY meningococcal vaccine as a control. CDR3 region: CASSPRANEKLFF. The base sequence is TGTGCCAGCTCACCCAGGGCTAATGAAAAACTGTTTTTT. This CDR3, with the reference TRBV18 and TRBJ1-4 proteins standing in past its ends, gives the full variable domain NAGVMQNPRHLVRRRGQEARLRCSPMKGHSHVYWYRQLPEEGLKFMVYLQKENIIDESGMPKERFSAEFPKEGPSILRIQQVVRGDSAAYFCASSPRANEKLFFGSGTQLSVL.